This T cell receptor (beta chain) was sequenced in a study of vaccination effects on CD4 cells after COVID-19. Antigen-specific CD4+ T cells expanded by the ViraFEST assay with viral peptide pools were then sequenced. Isolating CD4+ T cells followed roughly ten days of culture. Previously uninfected by SARS-CoV-2, the vaccine recipients also showed negative nucleocapsid antibodies. On days 3 and 7, fresh IL-2 medium replaced half the medium. Assay used: immunoSEQ multiplex PCR; TCRdb lists only in-frame clones, some missing. This table holds under 80,000 clones, approximately 74% found once. Study outcomes and limitations: Clonal contraction was marked in infection- and vaccine-induced clones late after vaccination.

On this clone itself: The target antigen is unknown.

This CDR3 has 13 residues. The germline V gene encodes CDR1 SGHRS and CDR2 YFSETQ. V lost 4 bases and J 5 bases, leaving 12 bases between the germline ends. The chain recombines TRBV5-1 with TRBJ2-5; either TRBD1 or TRBD2 may fit D (5 bases each). The receptor was derived from a human donor who received a COVID-19 vaccine. The sequenced sample was CD4+ T cells from PBMCs cultured with HCoV-229E spike peptides, obtained before COVID-19 vaccination. CDR3 in amino acids: CASSTGPGETQYF. The DNA of the CDR3 is TGCGCCAGCAGCACGGGACCTGGGGAGACCCAGTACTTC.